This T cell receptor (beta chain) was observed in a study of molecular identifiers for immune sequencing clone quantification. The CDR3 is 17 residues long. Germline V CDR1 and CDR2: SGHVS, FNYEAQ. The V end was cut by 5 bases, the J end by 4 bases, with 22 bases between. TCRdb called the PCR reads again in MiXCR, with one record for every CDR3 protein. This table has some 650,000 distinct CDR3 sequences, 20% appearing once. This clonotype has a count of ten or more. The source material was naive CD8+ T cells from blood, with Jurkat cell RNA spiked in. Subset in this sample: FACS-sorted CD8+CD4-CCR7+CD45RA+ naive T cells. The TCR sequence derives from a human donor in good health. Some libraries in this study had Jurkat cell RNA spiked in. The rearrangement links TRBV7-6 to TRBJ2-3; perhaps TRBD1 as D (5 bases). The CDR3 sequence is CASSTQGVGGRADTQYF. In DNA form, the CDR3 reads TGTGCCAGCAGCACCCAGGGTGTGGGTGGCCGCGCAGATACGCAGTATTTT.